These T cell receptor beta chains were read from a single sample in a study of high-grade serous ovarian cancer treatment subgroups. Only in-frame clones appear in the TCRdb table, and some are missing; sequencing was by immunoSEQ multiplex PCR. The repertoire holds about 12,000 clones, just over 85% seen once, with approximately 2.9% in the top ten. Sequences were obtained from tumor tissue. The source of these receptors is a human donor with high-grade serous ovarian cancer. Each CDR3 is given with its conserved first and last residue. A D gene is named only where the DNA matches it firmly. Clone size is not always given. Where it is, it says once, few, many or a class for expanded clones.

d_gene	v_gene	j_gene	abundance	CDR3aa	CDR3nt
TRBD2	TRBV10-2	TRBJ2-1	once	CASTPSGRYNEQFF	TGCGCCAGCACCCCTAGCGGGAGGTACAATGAGCAGTTCTTC
-	TRBV5-4	TRBJ1-2	once	CASSFLRGSGFGYTF	TGTGCCAGCAGCTTTTTAAGAGGCTCTGGGTTTGGCTACACCTTC
TRBD1	TRBV19	TRBJ1-1	-	CASSTGQGVRTEAFF	TGTGCCAGTAGTACTGGACAGGGGGTCAGGACTGAAGCTTTCTTT
-	TRBV10-3	TRBJ1-5	-	CAIANRAGNQPQHF	TGTGCCATTGCGAACAGGGCCGGGAATCAGCCCCAGCATTTT
-	TRBV5-1	TRBJ1-1	once	CASSPLGGRAEAFF	TGCGCCAGCAGCCCGTTGGGTGGAAGGGCTGAAGCTTTCTTT
-	TRBV12-2	TRBJ1-6	-	CASRNSPLHF	TGTGCAAGTCGGAATTCACCCCTCCACTTT
-	TRBV2	TRBJ1-6	-	CASSEGVLHF	TGTGCCAGCAGTGAAGGGGTCCTTCACTTT
TRBD1	TRBV18	TRBJ1-1	-	CASSPGTVEAFF	TGTGCCAGCTCACCCGGGACAGTTGAAGCTTTCTTT
-	TRBV6-5	TRBJ1-1	-	CASSYSGKNTEAFF	TGTGCCAGCAGTTATTCAGGCAAAAACACTGAAGCTTTCTTT
-	TRBV6-1	TRBJ1-5	-	CASSDSDSNQPQHF	TGTGCCAGCAGTGATTCCGATAGCAATCAGCCCCAGCATTTT
TRBD2	TRBV10-3	TRBJ2-7	once	CAISRSSGGAGEQYF	TGTGCCATCAGTCGATCCAGCGGGGGGGCAGGGGAGCAGTACTTC
-	TRBV7-9	TRBJ2-5	-	CASSLTPQKETQYF	TGTGCCAGCAGCTTAACACCGCAAAAAGAGACCCAGTACTTC
-	TRBV18	TRBJ1-6	-	CASSPASGDSPLHF	TGTGCCAGCTCACCAGCATCAGGGGATTCACCCCTCCACTTT
-	TRBV11-2	TRBJ1-3	-	CASSLIKAVSGNTIYF	TGTGCCAGCAGCTTAATAAAGGCCGTCTCTGGAAACACCATATATTTT
-	TRBV7-2	TRBJ2-2	-	CASSLALNTGELFF	TGTGCCAGCAGCTTAGCCCTTAACACCGGGGAGCTGTTTTTT
TRBD1	TRBV6-5	TRBJ1-2	-	CASSYSTGTVQSYTF	TGTGCCAGCAGTTACTCGACCGGGACAGTGCAGAGCTACACCTTC